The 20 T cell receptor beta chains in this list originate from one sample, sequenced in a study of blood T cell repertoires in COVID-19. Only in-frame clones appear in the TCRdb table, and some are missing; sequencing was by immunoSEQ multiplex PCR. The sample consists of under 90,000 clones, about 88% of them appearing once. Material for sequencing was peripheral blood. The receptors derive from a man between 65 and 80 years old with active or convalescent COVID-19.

The CDR3 DNA reads as TGTGCCAGTAGCGACCTGACAGCTTATCACACTGAAGCTTTCTTT. This encodes CASSDLTAYHTEAFF. The chain couples TRBV19 to TRBJ1-1; possible D gene TRBD1, 5 bases. The V gene's germline CDR1 is LNHDA and CDR2 SQIVND (reference sequence). This CDR3 region has 15 residues. The ends were cut back, 6 bases at V and 3 bases at J, with 17 bases in the middle.

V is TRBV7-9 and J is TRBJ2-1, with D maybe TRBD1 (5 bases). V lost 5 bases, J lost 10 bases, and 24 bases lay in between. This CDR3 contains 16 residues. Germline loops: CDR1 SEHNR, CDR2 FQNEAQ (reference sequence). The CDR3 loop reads CASSHPRAGLAREQFF. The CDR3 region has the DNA TGTGCCAGCAGCCACCCCCGGGCAGGGTTAGCAAGGGAGCAGTTCTTC.

Written as DNA, the CDR3 is TGTGCCACTGGGCGTGGGAGCTCCTATAATTCACCCCTCCACTTT. Translating it yields CATGRGSSYNSPLHF. This chain links TRBV25-1 with TRBJ1-6, with D hard to call. The CDR3 extends over 15 amino acids. Trimming cost V 10 bases and J 0 bases, with 13 bases left between them. Germline V gives CDR1 MGHDK, CDR2 SYGVNS.

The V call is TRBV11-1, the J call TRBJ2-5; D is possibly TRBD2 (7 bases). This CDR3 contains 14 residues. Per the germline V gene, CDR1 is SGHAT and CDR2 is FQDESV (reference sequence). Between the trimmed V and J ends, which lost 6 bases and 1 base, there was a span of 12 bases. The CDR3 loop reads CASSSRGGQETQYF. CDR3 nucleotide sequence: TGTGCCAGCAGTTCTAGGGGGGGCCAAGAGACCCAGTACTTC.

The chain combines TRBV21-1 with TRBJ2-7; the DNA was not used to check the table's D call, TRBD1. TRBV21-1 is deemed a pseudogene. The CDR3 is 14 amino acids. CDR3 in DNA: TGTGCCAGCAGCAAGAGAGGACACTCCTACGAGCAGTACTTC. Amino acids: CASSKRGHSYEQYF.

CDR3 nucleotide sequence: TGTGCCAGCCGCTCAGGGGGCTCAAACGAGCAGTACTTC. As protein: CASRSGGSNEQYF. V gene TRBV6-6 combines with J gene TRBJ2-7, with TRBD1 matching 8 bases. CDR3 length: 13 residues. Germline V gene sequence: CDR1 MNHNY, CDR2 SVGAGI (reference sequence). Losses at the gene ends were 8 bases for V and 5 bases for J; bases not matched to a gene: 8.

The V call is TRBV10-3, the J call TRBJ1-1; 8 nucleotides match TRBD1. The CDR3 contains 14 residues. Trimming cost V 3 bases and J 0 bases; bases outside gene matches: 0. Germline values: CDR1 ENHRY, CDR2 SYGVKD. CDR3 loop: CAISEQGVNTEAFF. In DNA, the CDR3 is TGTGCCATCAGTGAACAGGGGGTGAACACTGAAGCTTTCTTT.

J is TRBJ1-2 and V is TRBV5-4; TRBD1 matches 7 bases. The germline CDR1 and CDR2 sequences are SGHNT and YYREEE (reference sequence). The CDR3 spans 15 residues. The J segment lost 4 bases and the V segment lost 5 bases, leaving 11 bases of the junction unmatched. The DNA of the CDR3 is TGTGCCAGCAGGCCTCGGGACAGCCTCCTCTATGGCTACACCTTC. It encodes CASRPRDSLLYGYTF.

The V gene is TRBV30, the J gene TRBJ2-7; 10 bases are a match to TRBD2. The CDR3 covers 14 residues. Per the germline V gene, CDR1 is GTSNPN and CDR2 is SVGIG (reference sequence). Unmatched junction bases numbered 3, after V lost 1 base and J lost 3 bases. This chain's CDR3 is CAWSAGLAFYEQYF. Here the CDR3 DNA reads TGTGCCTGGAGTGCGGGACTAGCGTTCTACGAGCAGTACTTC.

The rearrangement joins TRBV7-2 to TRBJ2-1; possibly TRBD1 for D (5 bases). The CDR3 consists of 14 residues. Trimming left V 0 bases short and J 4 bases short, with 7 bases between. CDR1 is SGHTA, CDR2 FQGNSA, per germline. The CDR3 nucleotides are TGTGCCAGCAGCTTAGCTGGGGCATACAATGAGCAGTTCTTC. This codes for CASSLAGAYNEQFF.

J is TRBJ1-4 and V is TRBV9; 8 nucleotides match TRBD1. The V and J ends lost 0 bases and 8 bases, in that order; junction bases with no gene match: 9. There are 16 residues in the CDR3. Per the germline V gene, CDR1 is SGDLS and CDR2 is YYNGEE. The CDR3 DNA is TGTGCCAGCAGCGTAGGGACAGGGAGGTCGGGGGAAAAACTGTTTTTT. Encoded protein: CASSVGTGRSGEKLFF.

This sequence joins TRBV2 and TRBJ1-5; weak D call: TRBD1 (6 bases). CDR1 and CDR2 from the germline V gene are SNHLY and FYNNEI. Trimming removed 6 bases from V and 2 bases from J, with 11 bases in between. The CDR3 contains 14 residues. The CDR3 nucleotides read TGTGCCAGCAGACAGGGATTTGGCAATCAGCCCCAGCATTTT. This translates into CASRQGFGNQPQHF.

DNA of the CDR3: TGCGCCAGCACCCGAGATACGCAGTATTTT. Translation gives CASTRDTQYF. This chain uses TRBV10-1 with TRBJ2-3; D is uncertain. The CDR3 covers 10 residues. V lost 7 bases, J lost 5 bases, and 4 bases lay in between. CDR1 and CDR2 (germline): WNHNN, SYGVQD (reference sequence).

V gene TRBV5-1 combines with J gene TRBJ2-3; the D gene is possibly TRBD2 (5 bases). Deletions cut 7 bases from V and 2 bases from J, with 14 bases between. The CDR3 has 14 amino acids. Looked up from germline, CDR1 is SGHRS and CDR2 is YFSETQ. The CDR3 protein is CASAARVSTDTQYF. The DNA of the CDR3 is TGCGCCAGCGCCGCGCGGGTGTCCACAGATACGCAGTATTTT.

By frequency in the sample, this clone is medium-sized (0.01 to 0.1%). The CDR3 is CSVEETGLASGELFF. CDR3 DNA: TGCAGCGTTGAGGAAACGGGACTAGCATCCGGGGAGCTGTTTTTT. V is TRBV29-1 and J is TRBJ2-2; 9 bases are shared with TRBD2. V lost 3 bases, J lost 6 bases, and 8 bases stayed unmatched. Germline loops: CDR1 SQVTM, CDR2 ANQGSEA. This CDR3 has 15 amino acids.

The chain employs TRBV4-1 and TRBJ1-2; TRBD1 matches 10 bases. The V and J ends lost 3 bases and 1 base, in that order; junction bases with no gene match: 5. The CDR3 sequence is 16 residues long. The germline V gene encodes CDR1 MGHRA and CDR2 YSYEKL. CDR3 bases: TGCGCCAGCAGCCACATACGGACAGGGGGTAACTATGGCTACACCTTC. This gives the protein CASSHIRTGGNYGYTF.

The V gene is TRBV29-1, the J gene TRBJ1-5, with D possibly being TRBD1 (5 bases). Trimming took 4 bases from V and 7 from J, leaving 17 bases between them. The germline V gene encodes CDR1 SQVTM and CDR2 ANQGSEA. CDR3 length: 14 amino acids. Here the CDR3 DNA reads TGCAGCGTTGGGGCTGCGGCGGGGGGACAGCCCCAGCATTTT. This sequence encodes CSVGAAAGGQPQHF.

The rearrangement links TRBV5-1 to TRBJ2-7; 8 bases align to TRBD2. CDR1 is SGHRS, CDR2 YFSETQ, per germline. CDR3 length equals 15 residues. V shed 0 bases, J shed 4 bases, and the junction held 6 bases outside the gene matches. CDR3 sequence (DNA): TGCGCCAGCAGCTTGGCCGCTGGACTAGCTTACGAGCAGTACTTC. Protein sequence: CASSLAAGLAYEQYF.

The CDR3 protein is CASSYGQGNTGELFF. For the CDR3, the DNA is TGTGCCAGCAGCTACGGACAGGGGAACACCGGGGAGCTGTTTTTT. V usage is TRBV7-3 and J usage is TRBJ2-2; 8 bases map to TRBD1. With V trimmed by 4 bases and J by 1 base, 2 bases remained unmatched. CDR3 size: 15 residues. CDR1 is SGHTA and CDR2 is FQGTGA in the germline V gene.

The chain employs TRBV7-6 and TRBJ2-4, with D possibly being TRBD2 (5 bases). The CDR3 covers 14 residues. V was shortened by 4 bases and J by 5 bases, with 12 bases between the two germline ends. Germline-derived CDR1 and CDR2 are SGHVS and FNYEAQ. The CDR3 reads CASSSRAAQNIQYF. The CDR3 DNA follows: TGTGCCAGCAGCTCGCGGGCAGCTCAAAACATTCAGTACTTC.